A single sample is the source of the 2 T cell receptor beta chains below, sequenced in a study of T cells in Graves' hyperthyroidism and ophthalmopathy. Amplified TCR beta CDR3 regions came from RNA transcripts. Initially, a first-round RT-PCR of the TCR CDR3 employed the HTBI primer set. TCRdb analysed the multiplex PCR reads with MiXCR anew, one entry per CDR3 protein. The sample gives hundreds of thousands of distinct CDR3 sequences, more than 30% of which show up once; more than 7% is in the top ten. The source material was blood. All receptors derive from a man aged 18-30 years with Graves' hyperthyroidism.

As regards this clonotype: An end of the junction differs from the germline gene, which may be a read error. The genes are TRBV5-6 and TRBJ1-5, with D tentatively TRBD1 (6 bases). Looked up from germline, CDR1 is SGHDT and CDR2 is YYEEEE. CDR3 length equals 15 residues. The CDR3 DNA is TGTGCCAGCAGCGACGGACAGCTTAGCAATCACCCCCAGCATTTT. It encodes CASSDGQLSNHPQHF.

This clonotype was seen repeatedly, ten times or more. The V and J genes are TRBV6-6 and TRBJ1-5; 8 positions match TRBD1. The length of the CDR3 is 13 residues. V shed 8 bases and J 7 bases; nucleotides not matched to a gene: 7. Germline-derived CDR1 and CDR2 are MNHNY and SVGAGI (reference sequence). The CDR3 loop reads CASGQGGGQPQHF. CDR3 DNA sequence: TGTGCCAGCGGACAGGGCGGGGGGCAGCCCCAGCATTTT.